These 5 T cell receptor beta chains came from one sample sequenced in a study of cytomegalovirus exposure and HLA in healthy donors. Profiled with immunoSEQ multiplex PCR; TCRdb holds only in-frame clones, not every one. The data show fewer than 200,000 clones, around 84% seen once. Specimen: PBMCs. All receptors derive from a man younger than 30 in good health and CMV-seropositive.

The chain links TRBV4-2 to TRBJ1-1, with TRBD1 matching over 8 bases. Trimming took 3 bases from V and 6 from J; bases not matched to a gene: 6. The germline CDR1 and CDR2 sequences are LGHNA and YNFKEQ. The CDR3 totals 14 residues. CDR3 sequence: CASSHPQGAPEAFF. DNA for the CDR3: TGTGCCAGCAGCCACCCCCAGGGGGCCCCTGAAGCTTTCTTT.

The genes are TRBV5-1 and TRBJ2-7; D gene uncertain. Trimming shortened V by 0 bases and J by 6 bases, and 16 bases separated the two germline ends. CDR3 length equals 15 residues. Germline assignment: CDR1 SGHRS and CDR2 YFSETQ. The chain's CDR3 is CASSLERGRLLEQYF. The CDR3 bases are TGCGCCAGCAGCTTGGAACGAGGAAGGTTGCTCGAGCAGTACTTC.

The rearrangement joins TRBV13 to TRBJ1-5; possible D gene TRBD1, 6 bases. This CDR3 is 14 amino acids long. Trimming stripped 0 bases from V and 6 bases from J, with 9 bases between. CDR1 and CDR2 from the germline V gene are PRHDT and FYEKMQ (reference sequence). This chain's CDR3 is CASSLGDRRQPQHF. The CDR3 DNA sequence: TGTGCCAGCAGCTTAGGAGACAGGCGTCAGCCCCAGCATTTT.

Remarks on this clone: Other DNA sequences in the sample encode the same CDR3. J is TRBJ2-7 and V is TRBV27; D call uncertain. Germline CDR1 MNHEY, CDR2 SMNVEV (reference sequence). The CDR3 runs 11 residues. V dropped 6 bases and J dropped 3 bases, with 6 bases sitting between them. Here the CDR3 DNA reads TGTGCCAGCAGCTCGGGCTACGAGCAGTACTTC. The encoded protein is CASSSGYEQYF.

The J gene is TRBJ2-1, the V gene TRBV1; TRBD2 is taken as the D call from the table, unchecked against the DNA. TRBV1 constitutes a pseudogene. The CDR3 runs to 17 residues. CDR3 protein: CTSGGTSGNGAYNEQFF. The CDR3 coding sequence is TGCACCAGCGGGGGGACTAGCGGGAATGGGGCCTACAATGAGCAGTTCTTC.